One and the same sample provided the 18 T cell receptor beta chains below, sequenced in a study of cytomegalovirus exposure and HLA in healthy donors. The primer mix had 60 Vbeta and 13 Jbeta primers. Repertoires were generated with immunoSEQ multiplex PCR, while TCRdb's copy carries only in-frame clones and drops some. The sample yields 150,000 to 200,000 clones, roughly 87% seen once. The sample consisted of PBMCs. The receptor source for this set is a girl under three years old in good health and CMV-seronegative.

This chain links TRBV6-1 with TRBJ2-7; TRBD1 agrees at 7 bases. The CDR3 has 15 amino acids. Losses at the gene ends were 7 bases for V and 0 bases for J; bases not matched to a gene: 9. CDR1 is MNHNS and CDR2 is SASEGT in the germline V gene. The CDR3 region has the DNA TGTGCCAGCAAACGAGGGGGACAGAGCTCCTACGAGCAGTACTTC. Protein sequence: CASKRGGQSSYEQYF.

The chain links TRBV7-9 to TRBJ2-1, with D unresolved. The CDR3 length is 13 residues. Between the trimmed V and J ends, which lost 5 bases and 9 bases, there was a span of 14 bases. Germline V lookup: CDR1 SEHNR, CDR2 FQNEAQ (reference sequence). The CDR3 region is CASSPCPTCEQFF. The CDR3 DNA sequence: TGTGCCAGCAGCCCCTGTCCGACTTGTGAGCAGTTCTTC.

This clone was detected a few times. This chain connects TRBV7-9 to TRBJ2-2; 11 bases map to TRBD2. Germline V lookup: CDR1 SEHNR, CDR2 FQNEAQ (reference sequence). The CDR3 runs to 16 residues. V trimming: 4 bases; J trimming: 1 base; junction bases outside the gene matches: 2. The CDR3 reads CASSSTSGGNTGELFF. The CDR3, as DNA: TGTGCCAGCAGCTCAACTAGCGGGGGGAACACCGGGGAGCTGTTTTTT.

The chain combines TRBV29-1 with TRBJ2-7; possible D gene TRBD1, 6 bases. Per germline, CDR1 SQVTM and CDR2 ANQGSEA. V gave up 1 base and J gave up 3 bases, with 16 bases separating them. This CDR3 region has 15 residues. CDR3 sequence reads: CSVEGGTGTIYEQYF. CDR3 in DNA: TGCAGCGTTGAAGGGGGGACGGGGACAATCTACGAGCAGTACTTC.

The chain employs TRBV9 and TRBJ2-5, with TRBD2 identical over 9 bases. V trimming: 3 bases; J trimming: 5 bases; junction bases outside the gene matches: 8. This CDR3 has 15 residues. Germline CDR1 is SGDLS and CDR2 is YYNGEE. The CDR3 here is CASSGGTSWEETQYF. For the CDR3, the DNA is TGTGCCAGCAGCGGGGGGACTAGCTGGGAGGAGACCCAGTACTTC.

The chain uses TRBV30 and TRBJ1-5, with D unresolved. Trimming cost V 2 bases and J 0 bases, with 8 bases left between them. The CDR3 runs to 14 residues. Germline CDR1 is GTSNPN and CDR2 is SVGIG (reference sequence). The CDR3 DNA reads TGTGCCTGGAGTTCAGGTCCTAGCAATCAGCCCCAGCATTTT. The encoded protein is CAWSSGPSNQPQHF. Looking up the rest from reference TRBV30 and TRBJ1-5 gives the full variable domain: SQTIHQWPATLVQPVGSPLSLECTVEGTSNPNLYWYRQAAGRGLQLLFYSVGIGQISSEVPQNLSASRPQDRQFILSSKKLLLSDSGFYLCAWSSGPSNQPQHFGDGTRLSIL.

The V call is TRBV5-1, the J call TRBJ2-7, with D tentatively TRBD2 (5 bases). CDR1 SGHRS and CDR2 YFSETQ come from the germline V gene. Trimming removed 4 bases at V and 1 base at J, with 9 bases between. This CDR3 has 13 amino acids. CDR3 residues: CASSVDFSYEQYF. CDR3 DNA: TGCGCCAGCAGCGTGGACTTTTCCTACGAGCAGTACTTC. Together with reference TRBV5-1 and TRBJ2-7, the CDR3 gives the full variable domain: KAGVTQTPRYLIKTRGQQVTLSCSPISGHRSVSWYQQTPGQGLQFLFEYFSETQRNKGNFPGRFSGRQFSNSRSEMNVSTLELGDSALYLCASSVDFSYEQYFGPGTRLTVT.

This chain joins TRBV4-1 and TRBJ2-7; 13 bases are a match to TRBD2. This CDR3 comprises 18 residues. Per germline, CDR1 MGHRA and CDR2 YSYEKL. J lost 2 bases, V lost 4 bases, and 11 bases had no gene match. The CDR3 sequence is CASSRSGVTSGGAYEQYF. The CDR3 region has the DNA TGCGCCAGCAGCCGATCGGGGGTAACTAGCGGGGGGGCCTACGAGCAGTACTTC.

As DNA, the CDR3 is TGTGCCAGCAGCACCAGAATGACCGGGACTAGCGGGGCCAATGAGCAGTTCTTC. Its protein product is CASSTRMTGTSGANEQFF. This chain links TRBV9 with TRBJ2-1; 13 nucleotides line up with TRBD2. The germline CDR1 and CDR2 sequences are SGDLS and YYNGEE. V dropped 4 bases and J dropped 6; count of bases not matched to a gene: 13. CDR3 length: 18 amino acids.

This chain links TRBV7-9 with TRBJ2-3; D is possibly TRBD2 (6 bases). V was shortened by 3 bases and J by 2 bases, with 9 bases between the two germline ends. The germline gives CDR1 SEHNR, CDR2 FQNEAQ (reference sequence). The CDR3 consists of 14 residues. The CDR3 DNA reads TGTGCCAGCAGCTTTAGCGGCATCACAGATACGCAGTATTTT. Translation: CASSFSGITDTQYF. Full variable domain (outside the CDR3, taken from reference TRBV7-9 and TRBJ2-3): DTGVSQNPRHKITKRGQNVTFRCDPISEHNRLYWYRQTLGQGPEFLTYFQNEAQLEKSRLLSDRFSAERPKGSFSTLEIQRTEQGDSAMYLCASSFSGITDTQYFGPGTRLTVL.

This chain uses TRBV7-9 with TRBJ2-5, with 7 bases lining up with TRBD2. The germline V gene has CDR1 SEHNR and CDR2 FQNEAQ (reference sequence). The CDR3 length is 14 residues. After removal of 0 bases from V and 5 bases from J, the junction contained 3 bases not matched to a gene. CDR3 sequence reads: CASSLARGGETQYF. The CDR3 DNA follows: TGTGCCAGCAGCTTAGCGCGGGGAGGGGAGACCCAGTACTTC.

On this clone itself: Sequence at one end of the junction differs from germline and may be a read error. V is TRBV6-5 and J is TRBJ2-7; D is undetermined. The CDR3 runs to 14 residues. The V gene's germline CDR1 is MNHEY and CDR2 SVGAGI. CDR3 in DNA: TGTGCCAGCAGTGTAAGTCTTATTCCTTACGGGCAGTACTTC. Translated, it gives CASSVSLIPYGQYF.

The chain recombines TRBV2 with TRBJ1-6; D ambiguous. The CDR3 has 13 amino acids. Germline V gene sequence: CDR1 SNHLY, CDR2 FYNNEI. Trimming removed 6 bases from V and 6 bases from J, with 9 bases in between. The CDR3 here is CASRDSLNSPLHF. The CDR3 DNA is TGTGCCAGCAGGGACTCCCTTAATTCACCCCTCCACTTT.

The chain links TRBV6-1 to TRBJ2-3; 12 bases agree with TRBD2. V shed 3 bases, J shed 3 bases, and the junction held 4 bases outside the gene matches. The CDR3 runs 16 residues. Germline loops: CDR1 MNHNS, CDR2 SASEGT. This CDR3 reads CASSELAGGLTDTQYF. CDR3 nucleotides: TGTGCCAGCAGTGAGCTAGCGGGAGGGCTAACAGATACGCAGTATTTT.

The chain is built from TRBV18 and TRBJ2-4, with unresolved D. This CDR3 has 15 residues. The germline gives CDR1 KGHSH, CDR2 LQKENI. V was clipped by 3 bases and J by 3 bases, with 12 bases between them. DNA for the CDR3: TGTGCCAGCTCACCTTCCGGTACTGGCAAAAACATTCAGTACTTC. It is translated as CASSPSGTGKNIQYF.

The genes are TRBV9 and TRBJ2-5, with TRBD1 as a possible D gene (6 bases). The CDR3 has 15 amino acids. V was clipped by 0 bases and J by 5 bases, with 14 bases between them. From germline, CDR1 is SGDLS and CDR2 YYNGEE. The CDR3 spells CASSVGPGAGETQYF. The CDR3 coding sequence is TGTGCCAGCAGCGTAGGACCAGGGGCAGGGGAGACCCAGTACTTC.

This clone has a handful of counts. The rearrangement links TRBV6-1 to TRBJ2-5; 9 bases match TRBD2. CDR3 length: 17 amino acids. V trimming: 2 bases; J trimming: 4 bases; junction bases outside the gene matches: 11. Per germline, CDR1 MNHNS and CDR2 SASEGT. The CDR3 bases are TGTGCCAGCAGTGAAAATCAGTGGCGGGGGGGTCCAGAGACCCAGTACTTC. Its protein product is CASSENQWRGGPETQYF.

This clone was observed a single time. The J gene is TRBJ2-7, the V gene TRBV25-1; 9 bases line up with TRBD2. In germline, CDR1 is MGHDK, CDR2 SYGVNS. CDR3 length equals 18 residues. V lost 8 bases and J lost 0; bases outside the gene matches: 17. CDR3 bases: TGTGCCAGCGGCGAGAACCGACCTAGCGGGAAGAGCTCCTACGAGCAGTACTTC. Protein sequence: CASGENRPSGKSSYEQYF.